The sequence of this T cell receptor (beta chain) was determined in a study of control samples from healthy donors and cancer patients. Sequenced by immunoSEQ multiplex PCR; TCRdb stores in-frame clones only, minus some. The profile shows tens of thousands of clones, roughly 90% of them singletons. Unmatched junction bases numbered 5, after V lost 3 bases and J lost 8 bases. The CDR3 loop spans 14 amino acids. Germline CDR1 and CDR2: LGHDT and YNNKEL (reference sequence). This clonotype was sampled from a man aged 40-49 years with colorectal cancer. The chain links TRBV3-1 (or the pseudogene TRBV3-2) to TRBJ1-5, with 9 bases matching TRBD1. What was sequenced was PBMCs. Written as DNA, the CDR3 is TGTGCCAGCAGCCATAACAGGGGGCTAGAGCCCCAGCATTTT. Translation: CASSHNRGLEPQHF.